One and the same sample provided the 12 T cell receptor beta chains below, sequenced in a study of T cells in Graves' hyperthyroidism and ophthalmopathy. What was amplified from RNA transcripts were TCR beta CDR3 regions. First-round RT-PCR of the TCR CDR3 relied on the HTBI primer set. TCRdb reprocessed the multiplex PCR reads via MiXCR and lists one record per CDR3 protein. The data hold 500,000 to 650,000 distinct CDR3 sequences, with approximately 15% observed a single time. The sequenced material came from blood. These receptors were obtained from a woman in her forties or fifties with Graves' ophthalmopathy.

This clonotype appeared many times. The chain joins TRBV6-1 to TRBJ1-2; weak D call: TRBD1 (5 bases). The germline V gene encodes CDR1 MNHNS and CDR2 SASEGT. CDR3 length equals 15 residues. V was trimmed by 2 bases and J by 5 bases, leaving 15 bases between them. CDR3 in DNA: TGTGCCAGCAGTGAAAGGGTCGGGGGGACGTATGGCTACACCTTC. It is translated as CASSERVGGTYGYTF.

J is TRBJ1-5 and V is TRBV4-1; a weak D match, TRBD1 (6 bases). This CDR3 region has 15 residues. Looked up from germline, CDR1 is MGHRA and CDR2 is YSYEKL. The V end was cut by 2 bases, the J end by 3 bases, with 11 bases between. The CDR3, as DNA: TGCGCCAGCAGCCAACAGGGGACACCCAATCAGCCCCAGCATTTT. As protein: CASSQQGTPNQPQHF.

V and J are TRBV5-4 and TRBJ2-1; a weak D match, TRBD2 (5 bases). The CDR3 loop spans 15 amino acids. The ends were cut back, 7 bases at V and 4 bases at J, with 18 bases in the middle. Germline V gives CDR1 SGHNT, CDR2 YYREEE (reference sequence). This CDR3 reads CASRPLRTSYNEQFF. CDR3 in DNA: TGTGCCAGCCGACCTCTCCGGACTTCGTACAATGAGCAGTTCTTC. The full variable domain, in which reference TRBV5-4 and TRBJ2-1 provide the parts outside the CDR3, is ETGVTQSPTHLIKTRGQQVTLRCSSQSGHNTVSWYQQALGQGPQFIFQYYREEENGRGNFPPRFSGLQFPNYSSELNVNALELDDSALYLCASRPLRTSYNEQFFGPGTRLTVL.

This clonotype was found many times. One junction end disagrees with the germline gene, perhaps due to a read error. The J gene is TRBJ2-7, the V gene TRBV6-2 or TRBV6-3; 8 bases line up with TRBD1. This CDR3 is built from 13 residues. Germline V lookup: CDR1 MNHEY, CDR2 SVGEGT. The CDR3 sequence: CASTGQGSNEQYF. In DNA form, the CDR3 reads TGTGCCAGCACCGGACAGGGCTCCAACGAGCAGTACTTC.

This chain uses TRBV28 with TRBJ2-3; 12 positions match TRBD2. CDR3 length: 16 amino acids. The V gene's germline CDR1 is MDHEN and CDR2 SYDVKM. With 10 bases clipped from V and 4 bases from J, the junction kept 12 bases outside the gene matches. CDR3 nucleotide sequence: TGTGCCACAATGTCGACTAGCGGGAGTTCCCCAGATACGCAGTATTTT. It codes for CATMSTSGSSPDTQYF. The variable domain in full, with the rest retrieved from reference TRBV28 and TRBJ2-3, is DVKVTQSSRYLVKRTGEKVFLECVQDMDHENMFWYRQDPGLGLRLIYFSYDVKMKEKGDIPEGYSVSREKKERFSLILESASTNQTSMYLCATMSTSGSSPDTQYFGPGTRLTVL.

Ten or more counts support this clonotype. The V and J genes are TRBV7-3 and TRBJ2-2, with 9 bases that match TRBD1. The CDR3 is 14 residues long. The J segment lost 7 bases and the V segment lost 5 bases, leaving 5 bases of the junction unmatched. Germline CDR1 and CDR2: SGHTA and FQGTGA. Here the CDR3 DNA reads TGTGCCAGCAGCCGGGACAGGGCTATCGGGGAGCTGTTTTTT. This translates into CASSRDRAIGELFF.

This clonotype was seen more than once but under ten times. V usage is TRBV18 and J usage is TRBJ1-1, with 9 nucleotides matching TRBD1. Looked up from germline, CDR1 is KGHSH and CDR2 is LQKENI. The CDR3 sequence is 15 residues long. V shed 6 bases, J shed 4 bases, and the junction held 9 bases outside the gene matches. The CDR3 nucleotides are TGTGCCAGCTCCAAGCGGGGACAGGGTATCACTGAAGCTTTCTTT. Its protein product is CASSKRGQGITEAFF.

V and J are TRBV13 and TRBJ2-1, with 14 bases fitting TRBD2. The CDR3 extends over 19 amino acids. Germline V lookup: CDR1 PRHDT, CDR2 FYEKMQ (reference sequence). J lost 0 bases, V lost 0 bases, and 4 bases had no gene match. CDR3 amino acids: CASSLGGLAGESSYNEQFF. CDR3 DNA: TGTGCCAGCAGCTTAGGGGGACTAGCGGGGGAAAGCTCCTACAATGAGCAGTTCTTC. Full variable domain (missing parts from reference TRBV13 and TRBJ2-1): AAGVIQSPRHLIKEKRETATLKCYPIPRHDTVYWYQQGPGQDPQFLISFYEKMQSDKGSIPDRFSAQQFSDYHSELNMSSLELGDSALYFCASSLGGLAGESSYNEQFFGPGTRLTVL.

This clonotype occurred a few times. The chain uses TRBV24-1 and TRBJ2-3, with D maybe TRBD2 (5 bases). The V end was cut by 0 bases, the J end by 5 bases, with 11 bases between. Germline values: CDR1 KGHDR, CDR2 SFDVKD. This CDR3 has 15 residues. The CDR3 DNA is TGTGCCACCAGTGATTTGGAAGCGGTGGAAGATACGCAGTATTTT. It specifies CATSDLEAVEDTQYF.

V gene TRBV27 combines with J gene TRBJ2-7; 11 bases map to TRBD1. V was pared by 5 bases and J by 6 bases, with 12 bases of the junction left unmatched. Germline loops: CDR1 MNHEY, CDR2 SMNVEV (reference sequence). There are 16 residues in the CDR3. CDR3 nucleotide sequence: TGTGCCAGCAGTCAGGACAGGGGGCATATCGCTCTCGAGCAGTACTTC. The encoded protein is CASSQDRGHIALEQYF.

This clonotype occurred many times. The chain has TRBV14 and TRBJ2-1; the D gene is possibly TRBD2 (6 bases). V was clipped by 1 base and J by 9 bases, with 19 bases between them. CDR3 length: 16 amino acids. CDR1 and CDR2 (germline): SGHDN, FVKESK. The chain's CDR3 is CASSQVRGKGLGEQFF. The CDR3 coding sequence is TGTGCCAGCAGCCAAGTCCGAGGGAAGGGACTGGGTGAGCAGTTCTTC.

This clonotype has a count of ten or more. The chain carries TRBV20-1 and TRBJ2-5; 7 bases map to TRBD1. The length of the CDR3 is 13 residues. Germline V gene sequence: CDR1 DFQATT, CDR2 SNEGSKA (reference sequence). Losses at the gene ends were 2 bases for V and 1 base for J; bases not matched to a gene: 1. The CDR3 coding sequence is TGCAGTGCTAGAAAGGGGGCCCAAGAGACCCAGTACTTC. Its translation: CSARKGAQETQYF.